This T cell receptor (beta chain) was sequenced in a study of blood T cell repertoires in COVID-19. Study summary: Some COVID-19 samples were acute and others convalescent; all came from the United States, Italy and Spain. T cells, B-cell-depleted T cells, or PBMCs supplied cDNA or gDNA.

Trimming cost V 6 bases and J 8 bases; bases outside gene matches: 11. Germline lookup yields CDR1 MNHEY and CDR2 SVGEGT. The CDR3 is 16 residues long. Only in-frame clones appear in the TCRdb table, and some are missing; sequencing was by immunoSEQ multiplex PCR. The sample records 230,000 or so clones, 84% being singletons. This sequence was found in a woman in her forties who had recovered from COVID-19. The chain joins TRBV6-2 or TRBV6-3 to TRBJ2-1, with 12 bases lining up with TRBD2. Sequences were obtained from peripheral blood. CDR3 nucleotide sequence: TGTGCCAGCAGCTTCCGACTAGCGGGGGTTCTGGATGAGCAGTTCTTC. The encoded protein is CASSFRLAGVLDEQFF.